This TCR beta chain was recorded in a study of blood T cell repertoires in COVID-19. Across the study: The United States, Italy and Spain supplied acute and convalescent COVID-19 samples.

Trimming took 4 bases from V and 0 from J; bases not matched to a gene: 10. This CDR3 is built from 18 residues. Per the original data handling: For nucleated cells, counts were estimated from reference gene primer amplification. This table comes from immunoSEQ multiplex PCR, and its TCRdb copy is limited to in-frame clones, with some not included. V, J and clone size are taken as reported in that table, and D and trimming were inferred from the DNA itself. The sample contains more than 70,000 clones, 75% to 90% of which appear only once. J is TRBJ1-5 and V is TRBV23-1, with 9 positions matching TRBD1. TRBV23-1 is an ORF; its function is uncertain. This TCR came from a woman of 80 years or more with acute or convalescent COVID-19. Sequencing was done on a sample of peripheral blood. In DNA form, the CDR3 reads TGCGCCAGCAGTCTCGACAGGGGGACCCTCTATAGCAATCAGCCCCAGCATTTT. As protein: CASSLDRGTLYSNQPQHF.